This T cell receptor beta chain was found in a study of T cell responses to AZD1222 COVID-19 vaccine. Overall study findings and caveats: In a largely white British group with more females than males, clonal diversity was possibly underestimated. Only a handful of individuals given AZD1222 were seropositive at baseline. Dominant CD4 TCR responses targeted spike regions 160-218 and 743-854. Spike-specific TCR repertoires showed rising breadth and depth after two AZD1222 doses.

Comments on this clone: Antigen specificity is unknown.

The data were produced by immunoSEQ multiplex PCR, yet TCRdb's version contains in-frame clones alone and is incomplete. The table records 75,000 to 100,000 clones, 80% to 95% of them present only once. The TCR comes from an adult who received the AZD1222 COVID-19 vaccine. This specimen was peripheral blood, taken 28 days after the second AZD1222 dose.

As DNA, the CDR3 is TGTGCCAGCTCACCACAGGGAGGCTCGAGCTCCTACGAGCAGTACTTC. It translates to CASSPQGGSSSYEQYF. The chain is built from TRBV18 and TRBJ2-7; D may be TRBD2 (6 bases). The CDR3 spans 16 residues. Germline CDR1 KGHSH, CDR2 LQKENI. V gave up 1 base and J gave up 0 bases, with 13 bases separating them.